The clone carrying this T cell receptor (beta chain) was detected a few times. Its antigen is as yet unknown. This sample includes further DNA sequences coding for the same CDR3. This specimen belongs to a study of shared clonotypes between healthy human individuals. CD45RO-negative, CCR7-selected cells formed the naive CD8 fraction, which excluded terminally differentiated effector memory CD45RA+ cells. The data were produced by immunoSEQ multiplex PCR, yet TCRdb's version contains in-frame clones alone and is incomplete. The sample has about 2 million clones; just under 95% are singletons. Study-wide results and caveats: The study sampled only blood, and tissue repertoires likely differ.

This CDR3 has 10 residues. CDR1 is MNHEY, CDR2 SMNVEV, per germline (reference sequence). Trimming removed 4 bases from V and 2 bases from J, with 0 bases in between. The receptor's source is a man aged 18 to 29 in good health. Sequences were obtained from naive CD8+ T cells sorted from blood. This chain uses TRBV27 with TRBJ2-7; D call uncertain. CDR3 nucleotide sequence: TGTGCCAGCAGTTCCTACGAGCAGTACTTC. It specifies CASSSYEQYF.